One and the same sample provided the 23 T cell receptor beta chains below, sequenced in a study of PD-1 blockade in classical Hodgkin lymphoma. Some clones are missing from TCRdb's copy, which holds only in-frame ones; the method was immunoSEQ multiplex PCR. The repertoire holds 35,000 to 55,000 clones, with under 75% as singletons. Each of the patients experienced relapse following autologous stem cell transplantation, and their brentuximab vedotin exposure differed. Sequenced here: peripheral blood mononuclear cells (PBMCs), sampled before the second cycle of nivolumab. The receptors come from a human donor with classical Hodgkin lymphoma.

The genes are TRBV4-3 and TRBJ1-1; D is perhaps TRBD1 (5 bases). This CDR3 comprises 13 residues. CDR1 is LGHNA, CDR2 YSLEER, per germline. The V and J ends lost 0 bases and 3 bases respectively, with 5 bases between them. CDR3 loop: CASSQEGHTEAFF. The DNA of the CDR3 is TGCGCCAGCAGCCAAGAGGGGCACACTGAAGCTTTCTTT.

This clone was picked up a small number of times. The CDR3 loop is CASSSIAGSDTQYF. CDR3 in DNA: TGTGCCAGCAGTTCTATCGCAGGGTCAGATACGCAGTATTTT. The chain joins TRBV27 to TRBJ2-3, with a weak D call TRBD1 (5 bases). The CDR3 is made up of 14 amino acids. The germline CDR1 and CDR2 sequences are MNHEY and SMNVEV (reference sequence). V dropped 4 bases and J dropped 4 bases, with 12 bases sitting between them.

This clone showed up just once. The chain recombines TRBV7-9 with TRBJ1-2; unclear D gene. The CDR3 has 12 amino acids. The germline V gene encodes CDR1 SEHNR and CDR2 FQNEAQ (reference sequence). V lost 1 base to trimming and J lost 6 bases, with 6 bases between them. The DNA of the CDR3 is TGTGCCAGCAGCTTAGATCTGGATGGCTACACCTTC. It translates to CASSLDLDGYTF.

This chain uses TRBV4-3 with TRBJ2-2; TRBD2 might be the D (5 bases). The germline CDR1 and CDR2 sequences are LGHNA and YSLEER. Trimming shortened V by 1 base and J by 0 bases, and 9 bases separated the two germline ends. This CDR3 is built from 16 residues. The CDR3 sequence: CASSQGWGANTGELFF. CDR3 DNA sequence: TGCGCCAGCAGCCAAGGGTGGGGAGCGAACACCGGGGAGCTGTTTTTT.

The J gene is TRBJ2-7, the V gene TRBV6-1, with 9 bases fitting TRBD1. Germline CDR1 reads MNHNS; CDR2 reads SASEGT. V was clipped by 8 bases and J by 5 bases; unmatched bases: 7. This CDR3 has 13 residues. The CDR3 loop is CASRQGGFHEQYF. CDR3 nucleotides: TGTGCCAGCCGACAGGGGGGTTTCCACGAGCAGTACTTC.

The chain combines TRBV27 with TRBJ2-7, with D perhaps given as TRBD1 or TRBD2 (5 bases each). Looked up from germline, CDR1 is MNHEY and CDR2 is SMNVEV (reference sequence). Deletions cut 7 bases from V and 2 bases from J, with 15 bases between. CDR3 size: 14 residues. The CDR3 loop is CASTPRGAPYEQYF. Here the CDR3 DNA reads TGTGCCAGCACCCCTAGAGGGGCCCCCTACGAGCAGTACTTC.

The rearrangement links TRBV27 to TRBJ1-6; no clear D gene. Trimming shortened V by 1 base and J by 7 bases, and 8 bases separated the two germline ends. CDR3 length: 14 amino acids. From germline, CDR1 is MNHEY and CDR2 SMNVEV (reference sequence). CDR3 in amino acids: CASSLYRFNSPLHF. Written as DNA, the CDR3 is TGTGCCAGCAGTTTATACAGATTCAATTCACCCCTCCACTTT.

V is TRBV29-1 and J is TRBJ2-1; maybe TRBD2 (6 bases). Germline-derived CDR1 and CDR2 are SQVTM and ANQGSEA. The CDR3 runs to 16 residues. The V and J ends lost 4 bases and 4 bases respectively, with 20 bases between them. This chain's CDR3 is CSVVPVVGTLYNEQFF. As DNA, the CDR3 is TGCAGCGTTGTTCCCGTCGTGGGGACTCTGTACAATGAGCAGTTCTTC.

The table lists this clone with a few counts. The CDR3 here is CASSQVTDVANEKLFF. CDR3 in DNA: TGTGCCAGCAGCCAAGTGACAGATGTAGCTAATGAAAAACTGTTTTTT. This sequence joins TRBV14 and TRBJ1-4; D perhaps matches TRBD1 (5 bases). Germline CDR1 SGHDN, CDR2 FVKESK. The CDR3 sequence is 16 residues long. Trimming took 1 base from V and 3 from J, leaving 12 bases between them.

The gene calls are TRBV7-9 and TRBJ2-7; D is ambiguous. V shed 0 bases and J shed 0 bases, with 18 bases lying between them. Germline-derived CDR1 and CDR2 are SEHNR and FQNEAQ (reference sequence). The CDR3 totals 18 residues. The CDR3 spells CASSLALMGSKPSYEQYF. The CDR3 DNA sequence: TGTGCCAGCAGCTTAGCACTCATGGGCAGCAAGCCCTCCTACGAGCAGTACTTC.

The V call is TRBV5-1, the J call TRBJ2-7; 7 nucleotides line up with TRBD1. In germline, CDR1 is SGHRS, CDR2 YFSETQ. The CDR3 consists of 17 residues. V lost 7 bases, J lost 0 bases, and 16 bases stayed unmatched. The CDR3 protein is CASLPFGPGQSSYEQYF. CDR3 coding DNA: TGCGCCAGCCTCCCCTTCGGACCGGGACAGAGCTCCTACGAGCAGTACTTC.

This clone was recorded a few times. Other DNA sequences within the sample encode an identical CDR3. This sequence joins TRBV30 and TRBJ1-1; no clear D. Germline CDR1 and CDR2: GTSNPN and SVGIG (reference sequence). The CDR3 runs 11 residues. V shed 5 bases and J shed 6 bases, with 10 bases lying between them. The CDR3 is CAWSPSAEAFF. CDR3 bases: TGTGCCTGGTCCCCGTCCGCTGAAGCTTTCTTT.

V is TRBV11-2 and J is TRBJ2-5; the D gene is possibly TRBD1 (5 bases). Trimming pared 1 base from V and 2 bases from J, leaving 11 bases between. The germline V gene has CDR1 SGHAT and CDR2 FQNNGV. The CDR3 runs to 15 residues. The CDR3 spells CASSLVVTGQETQYF. The CDR3 DNA follows: TGTGCCAGCAGCTTAGTAGTCACAGGACAAGAGACCCAGTACTTC.

V usage is TRBV29-1 and J usage is TRBJ2-3; D may be TRBD2 (6 bases). Germline CDR1 is SQVTM and CDR2 is ANQGSEA. The CDR3 runs to 12 residues. Trimming stripped 4 bases from V and 9 bases from J, with 14 bases between. CDR3 coding DNA: TGCAGCGTTGGGTCGGAGGGTGGGACGCAGTATTTT. Protein product: CSVGSEGGTQYF.

This clone was seen only once. CDR3 sequence reads: CASSLETGRGVGELFF. CDR3 in DNA: TGTGCCAGCAGCTTAGAGACAGGGAGGGGTGTCGGGGAGCTGTTTTTT. The chain couples TRBV7-6 to TRBJ2-2; D possibly matches TRBD1 or TRBD2 (7 bases each). The CDR3 has 16 residues. Deletions cut 1 base from V and 7 bases from J, with 16 bases between. Germline lookup yields CDR1 SGHVS and CDR2 FNYEAQ. Filled out from reference TRBV7-6 and TRBJ2-2, the complete variable domain reads GAGVSQSPRYKVTKRGQDVALRCDPISGHVSLYWYRQALGQGPEFLTYFNYEAQQDKSGLPNDRFSAERPEGSISTLTIQRTEQRDSAMYRCASSLETGRGVGELFFGEGSRLTVL.

The table lists this clone with a few counts. The rearrangement links TRBV4-2 to TRBJ1-1; D is unclear. CDR3 size: 13 residues. From germline, CDR1 is LGHNA and CDR2 YNFKEQ. V lost 1 base and J 7 bases, leaving 10 bases between the germline ends. CDR3 loop: CASSQVSGDEAFF. The DNA for the CDR3 is TGTGCCAGCAGCCAAGTGTCCGGGGATGAAGCTTTCTTT.

This chain connects TRBV5-5 to TRBJ2-7; no clear D. Trimming shortened V by 4 bases and J by 5 bases, and 19 bases separated the two germline ends. From germline, CDR1 is SGHKS and CDR2 YYEKEE (reference sequence). CDR3 size: 15 residues. This chain's CDR3 is CASSPLGRVVDEQYF. In nucleotides, the CDR3 is TGTGCCAGCAGCCCCCTCGGTAGGGTAGTTGACGAGCAGTACTTC.

In this sample, this clone turned up many times. In DNA form, the CDR3 reads TGTGCCAGCGGTCACAATCAGCCCCAGCATTTT. Protein: CASGHNQPQHF. This rearrangement joins TRBV27 to TRBJ1-5; D gene uncertain. CDR3 length: 11 amino acids. V was trimmed by 8 bases and J by 3 bases, leaving 5 bases between them. Per the germline V gene, CDR1 is MNHEY and CDR2 is SMNVEV (reference sequence).

The chain uses TRBV19 and TRBJ2-1, with D perhaps matching TRBD1 (5 bases). Germline V gene data show CDR1 as LNHDA and CDR2 as SQIVND (reference sequence). The CDR3 totals 17 residues. Between the trimmed V and J ends, which lost 5 bases and 1 base, there was a span of 18 bases. CDR3 DNA sequence: TGTGCCAGTAGTCCAGGGATAGGGGTTGGGTCCTACAATGAGCAGTTCTTC. Its protein is CASSPGIGVGSYNEQFF.

The rearrangement links TRBV28 to TRBJ2-6; D is perhaps TRBD1 (5 bases). Between the trimmed V and J ends, which lost 4 bases and 0 bases, there was a span of 13 bases. This CDR3 is 17 amino acids long. The germline V gene encodes CDR1 MDHEN and CDR2 SYDVKM. The CDR3 nucleotides read TGTGCCAGCAGTTCAAACCAGGGTACCTCTGGGGCCAACGTCCTGACTTTC. Translated, it gives CASSSNQGTSGANVLTF.

This clone was counted only a few times. V gene TRBV7-8 combines with J gene TRBJ1-1, with D perhaps TRBD1 (6 bases). Trimming stripped 1 base from V and 1 base from J, with 13 bases between. The CDR3 spans 16 residues. The germline V gene encodes CDR1 SGHVS and CDR2 FQNEAQ. The CDR3 DNA is TGTGCCAGCAGCTTAGTTCCCATGGGACAGAACACTGAAGCTTTCTTT. It codes for CASSLVPMGQNTEAFF.

The chain has TRBV6-5 and TRBJ2-1; TRBD1 matches 10 bases. In germline, CDR1 is MNHEY, CDR2 SVGAGI. J lost 5 bases, V lost 7 bases, and 2 bases had no gene match. CDR3 length: 13 amino acids. The DNA of the CDR3 is TGTGCCAGCACAGGGACAGGGGACAATGAGCAGTTCTTC. Protein sequence: CASTGTGDNEQFF.

The J gene is TRBJ1-2, the V gene TRBV10-3; D is perhaps TRBD1 (5 bases). Germline-derived CDR1 and CDR2 are ENHRY and SYGVKD. The CDR3 is 16 residues long. V was clipped by 0 bases and J by 4 bases, with 15 bases between them. The CDR3 here is CAISESWQGNPYGYTF. The DNA for the CDR3 is TGTGCCATCAGTGAGTCGTGGCAGGGAAATCCCTATGGCTACACCTTC.